Below are 29 T cell receptor beta chains sequenced from a single sample in a study of CD8 T cells in Susac syndrome. RNA was extracted with the RNeasy kit, and a quantity of roughly 0.5 to 1 ug was reverse transcribed using random hexamers. TCRdb reprocessed the immunoSEQ multiplex PCR reads via MiXCR and lists one record per CDR3 protein. This repertoire shows some 210,000 distinct CDR3 sequences, about 94% found once; its top ten account for around 0.16%. The specimen sequenced was CD4+ T cells from PBMCs. Receptors originate from a human donor with Susac syndrome.

The chain links TRBV27 to TRBJ1-5; D ambiguous. Germline V lookup: CDR1 MNHEY, CDR2 SMNVEV (reference sequence). CDR3 size: 14 residues. V was cut by 3 bases and J by 9 bases, with 15 bases left in between. CDR3: CASSLRTGFGPQHF. The CDR3 DNA reads TGTGCCAGCAGTTTGAGGACGGGGTTTGGGCCCCAGCATTTT.

A remark on this clonotype: The junction departs from the called germline gene at one end, perhaps through a read error. The V and J genes are TRBV14 and TRBJ1-2; D is ambiguous. CDR1 is SGHDN, CDR2 FVKESK, per germline. This CDR3 has 15 amino acids. The CDR3, as DNA: TGTGCCAGCAGCGAAGAGGGCAGCCCCACGAACCGCTACACCTTC. Amino acids: CASSEEGSPTNRYTF.

V and J are TRBV14 and TRBJ2-5; D unresolved. Germline lookup yields CDR1 SGHDN and CDR2 FVKESK. The ends were cut back, 3 bases at V and 2 bases at J, with 4 bases in the middle. The CDR3 loop spans 12 amino acids. The CDR3 region is CASSQVQETQYF. The CDR3 nucleotides read TGTGCCAGCAGCCAGGTACAAGAGACCCAGTACTTC.

V usage is TRBV5-6 and J usage is TRBJ1-1; no clear D gene. The CDR3 is 12 residues long. The V and J ends lost 5 bases and 11 bases respectively, with 16 bases between them. CDR1 SGHDT and CDR2 YYEEEE come from the germline V gene. Here the CDR3 reads CASSFRTRWAFF. CDR3 in DNA: TGTGCCAGCAGTTTTCGAACGCGTTGGGCTTTCTTT.

The chain has TRBV9 and TRBJ1-6, with D tentatively TRBD1 (5 bases). In germline, CDR1 is SGDLS, CDR2 YYNGEE. V lost 0 bases and J lost 10, with 11 bases in between. The CDR3 is 14 residues long. Here the CDR3 reads CASSVAGFDSPLHF. The CDR3 DNA reads as TGTGCCAGCAGCGTAGCAGGGTTCGACTCACCCCTCCACTTT.

The J gene is TRBJ2-5, the V gene TRBV7-9, with 8 positions matching TRBD1. Germline values: CDR1 SEHNR, CDR2 FQNEAQ (reference sequence). The CDR3 totals 13 residues. Trimming removed 5 bases from V and 5 bases from J; junction bases left unmatched: 4. The CDR3 spells CASSPRGPETQYF. DNA for the CDR3: TGTGCCAGCAGCCCCAGGGGGCCTGAGACCCAGTACTTC.

The CDR3 here is CASSLGIEAFF. CDR3 DNA: TGTGCCAGCAGCCTGGGGATTGAAGCTTTCTTT. V is TRBV7-9 and J is TRBJ1-1; no clear D. Germline loops: CDR1 SEHNR, CDR2 FQNEAQ (reference sequence). Trimming removed 5 bases from V and 7 bases from J, with 8 bases in between. This CDR3 comprises 11 residues.

V gene TRBV28 combines with J gene TRBJ2-7, with 9 bases identical to TRBD2. Germline-derived CDR1 and CDR2 are MDHEN and SYDVKM. V trimming: 6 bases; J trimming: 7 bases; junction bases outside the gene matches: 13. The CDR3 sequence is 15 residues long. The CDR3 nucleotides are TGTGCCAGCAGAGTAATCGAGACCGCGGGGGGGGAGCAGTACTTC. Amino acid sequence: CASRVIETAGGEQYF.

This chain connects TRBV30 to TRBJ1-1; D is undetermined. CDR1 is GTSNPN, CDR2 SVGIG, per germline (reference sequence). The CDR3 extends over 11 amino acids. Trimming removed 3 bases at V and 8 bases at J, with 10 bases between. Here the CDR3 DNA reads TGTGCCTGGAGCCAACCGGGGGAAGCTTTCTTT. This codes for CAWSQPGEAFF.

This sequence joins TRBV4-3 and TRBJ1-3; 7 positions agree with TRBD1. This CDR3 comprises 16 residues. Per the germline V gene, CDR1 is LGHNA and CDR2 is YSLEER. V was clipped by 1 base and J by 0 bases; unmatched bases: 3. The CDR3 spells CASSQGQGISGNTIYF. The CDR3 bases are TGCGCCAGCAGCCAAGGACAGGGAATCTCTGGAAACACCATATATTTT.

The V gene is TRBV19, the J gene TRBJ1-5; 7 nucleotides align to TRBD1. Germline values: CDR1 LNHDA, CDR2 SQIVND (reference sequence). The CDR3 is 16 amino acids. V lost 5 bases to trimming and J lost 0 bases; unmatched junction nucleotides: 7. CDR3 loop: CASSPGTAVSNQPQHF. CDR3 DNA sequence: TGTGCCAGTAGTCCCGGGACAGCCGTTAGCAATCAGCCCCAGCATTTT. The full variable domain, rest sourced from reference TRBV19 and TRBJ1-5, is DGGITQSPKYLFRKEGQNVTLSCEQNLNHDAMYWYRQDPGQGLRLIYYSQIVNDFQKGDIAEGYSVSREKKESFPLTVTSAQKNPTAFYLCASSPGTAVSNQPQHFGDGTRLSIL.

The chain links TRBV7-3 to TRBJ2-7; no firm D call. The CDR3 is 14 amino acids. Germline V gene sequence: CDR1 SGHTA, CDR2 FQGTGA. The ends were cut back, 0 bases at V and 3 bases at J, with 9 bases in the middle. The CDR3 nucleotides read TGTGCCAGCAGCTTAACCGGACGGTTCTACGAGCAGTACTTC. Its translation is CASSLTGRFYEQYF.

This clonotype was found once. J is TRBJ2-5 and V is TRBV19; possible D gene TRBD2, 5 bases. V was trimmed by 6 bases and J by 3 bases, leaving 14 bases between them. This CDR3 region has 14 residues. Germline values: CDR1 LNHDA, CDR2 SQIVND (reference sequence). CDR3 protein: CASSTGLREETQYF. CDR3 DNA: TGTGCCAGTAGCACTGGACTGAGGGAAGAGACCCAGTACTTC. Variable domain in full (rest from reference TRBV19 and TRBJ2-5): DGGITQSPKYLFRKEGQNVTLSCEQNLNHDAMYWYRQDPGQGLRLIYYSQIVNDFQKGDIAEGYSVSREKKESFPLTVTSAQKNPTAFYLCASSTGLREETQYFGPGTRLLVL.

This chain connects TRBV7-2 to TRBJ2-4; D is unresolved. Germline lookup yields CDR1 SGHTA and CDR2 FQGNSA. V was cut by 6 bases and J by 7 bases, with 13 bases left in between. This CDR3 has 13 amino acids. The CDR3 coding sequence is TGTGCCAGCAGTGACGGGTCGCTGAACATTCAGTACTTC. This codes for CASSDGSLNIQYF.

V and J are TRBV2 and TRBJ2-7; 12 bases fit TRBD2. The V segment lost 6 bases and the J segment 1 base; nucleotides outside the gene matches: 4. Germline CDR1 is SNHLY and CDR2 is FYNNEI. The CDR3 totals 15 residues. The CDR3 loop is CASRETSGGSYEQYF. The DNA for the CDR3 is TGTGCCAGCAGGGAGACTAGCGGGGGTTCCTACGAGCAGTACTTC.

The V call is TRBV7-3, the J call TRBJ1-1; the D is unclear. Germline V lookup: CDR1 SGHTA, CDR2 FQGTGA. The CDR3 sequence is 14 residues long. Trimming shortened V by 2 bases and J by 1 base, and 8 bases separated the two germline ends. Here the CDR3 DNA reads TGTGCCAGCAGCTTAGGGGTTACGAACACTGAAGCTTTCTTT. Its translation: CASSLGVTNTEAFF. The full variable domain, with the rest looked up from reference TRBV7-3 and TRBJ1-1, is GAGVSQTPSNKVTEKGKYVELRCDPISGHTALYWYRQSLGQGPEFLIYFQGTGAADDSGLPNDRFFAVRPEGSVSTLKIQRTERGDSAVYLCASSLGVTNTEAFFGQGTRLTVV.

The rearrangement uses TRBV21-1 and TRBJ1-2. TRBV21-1 counts as a pseudogene. CDR3 length equals 13 residues. For the CDR3, the DNA is TGTGCCAGCAGCCATCGCCAAGGTCTCGGCTACACCTTC. It yields the protein CASSHRQGLGYTF.

The chain combines TRBV5-4 with TRBJ2-1; 7 nucleotides agree with TRBD2. J gave up 14 bases and V 4 bases, and 12 bases lay outside the gene matches. From germline, CDR1 is SGHNT and CDR2 YYREEE (reference sequence). The CDR3 sequence is 13 residues long. CDR3 bases: TGTGCCAGCAGCCCAGCCGGGCTAGCGGCCGAGTTCTTC. Translation: CASSPAGLAAEFF.

In DNA form, the CDR3 reads TGTGCCAGCAGCCAAGACCACGGTCGCTCCTACAATGAGCAGTTCTTC. This encodes CASSQDHGRSYNEQFF. The V call is TRBV3-1, the J call TRBJ2-1; no firm D call. Trimming shortened V by 0 bases and J by 0 bases, and 9 bases separated the two germline ends. Germline V gene data show CDR1 as LGHDT and CDR2 as YNNKEL (reference sequence). The CDR3 loop spans 16 amino acids.

As DNA, the CDR3 is TGTGCCAGCAGTGCCGACACTAACTATGGCTACACCTTC. The encoded protein is CASSADTNYGYTF. The chain combines TRBV28 with TRBJ1-2, with D unclear. The V and J ends lost 5 bases and 0 bases respectively, with 7 bases between them. Germline assignment: CDR1 MDHEN and CDR2 SYDVKM. This CDR3 has 13 amino acids.

The chain carries TRBV19 and TRBJ1-2; TRBD1 might be the D (5 bases). Germline CDR1 and CDR2: LNHDA and SQIVND (reference sequence). Trimming removed 5 bases at V and 8 bases at J, with 24 bases between. The CDR3 contains 16 residues. The CDR3 DNA sequence: TGTGCCAGTAGTCCTCAATCCGGGACTGGTCATGCGGGCTACACCTTC. Translated, it gives CASSPQSGTGHAGYTF.

This sequence joins TRBV30 and TRBJ2-1; TRBD2 agrees at 10 bases. Germline V gene data show CDR1 as GTSNPN and CDR2 as SVGIG (reference sequence). The CDR3 extends over 15 amino acids. DNA for the CDR3: TGTGCGGTTACTAGCGGGGCCGACTCCTACAATGAGCAGTTCTTC. Protein sequence: CAVTSGADSYNEQFF.

The chain couples TRBV25-1 to TRBJ1-2; TRBD1 might be the D (5 bases). There are 14 residues in the CDR3. Trimming took off 5 bases at V and 2 bases at J, with 12 bases between the two ends. Germline V gene sequence: CDR1 MGHDK, CDR2 SYGVNS. CDR3 amino acids: CASSSPWGNYGYTF. The CDR3 DNA reads as TGTGCCAGCAGTTCTCCTTGGGGGAACTATGGCTACACCTTC.

The gene calls are TRBV7-3 and TRBJ1-1; 8 bases are shared with TRBD1. The trim removed 2 bases at V and 2 bases at J, leaving 10 bases unmatched. The length of the CDR3 is 17 residues. Germline loops: CDR1 SGHTA, CDR2 FQGTGA. CDR3 bases: TGTGCCAGCAGCTTAGGTCGGGCAGGACAGGGAAACACTGAAGCTTTCTTT. It yields the protein CASSLGRAGQGNTEAFF.

V usage is TRBV28 and J usage is TRBJ1-5; no reliable D call. Trimming shortened V by 5 bases and J by 0 bases, and 5 bases separated the two germline ends. CDR3 size: 13 residues. CDR1 and CDR2 from the germline V gene are MDHEN and SYDVKM. CDR3 sequence (DNA): TGTGCCAGCAGTCCGACTAGCAATCAGCCCCAGCATTTT. Its translation: CASSPTSNQPQHF.

This clonotype has more than one count but fewer than ten. V usage is TRBV12-3 or TRBV12-4 and J usage is TRBJ1-5; no reliable D call. This CDR3 has 13 residues. Trimming took 2 bases from V and 1 from J, leaving 3 bases between them. Written as DNA, the CDR3 is TGTGCCAGCAGTTTACTCAGCAATCAGCCCCAGCATTTT. Its protein product is CASSLLSNQPQHF.

This chain connects TRBV5-1 to TRBJ1-2; D remains unclear. This CDR3 spans 13 amino acids. Germline loops: CDR1 SGHRS, CDR2 YFSETQ. V was trimmed by 3 bases and J by 3 bases, leaving 9 bases between them. The CDR3, as DNA: TGCGCCAGCAGCTCGGAAAGGTACTATGGCTACACCTTC. Translating it yields CASSSERYYGYTF.

The chain joins TRBV7-2 to TRBJ2-3, with D tentatively TRBD2 (6 bases). CDR3 length: 17 residues. The V gene's germline CDR1 is SGHTA and CDR2 FQGNSA. V lost 2 bases and J lost 1, with 16 bases in between. The CDR3 spells CASSLSSGEARTDTQYF. The CDR3 DNA reads TGTGCCAGCAGCTTAAGCTCGGGGGAGGCACGCACAGATACGCAGTATTTT.

This chain links TRBV6-5 with TRBJ1-6; D perhaps matches TRBD1 (5 bases). Looked up from germline, CDR1 is MNHEY and CDR2 is SVGAGI. The V gene lost 7 bases and the J gene lost 5 bases, with 15 bases spanning the gap. This CDR3 is built from 15 residues. The CDR3 spells CASTQGHFNNSPLHF. In DNA, the CDR3 is TGTGCCAGCACCCAGGGCCACTTTAATAATTCACCCCTCCACTTT.